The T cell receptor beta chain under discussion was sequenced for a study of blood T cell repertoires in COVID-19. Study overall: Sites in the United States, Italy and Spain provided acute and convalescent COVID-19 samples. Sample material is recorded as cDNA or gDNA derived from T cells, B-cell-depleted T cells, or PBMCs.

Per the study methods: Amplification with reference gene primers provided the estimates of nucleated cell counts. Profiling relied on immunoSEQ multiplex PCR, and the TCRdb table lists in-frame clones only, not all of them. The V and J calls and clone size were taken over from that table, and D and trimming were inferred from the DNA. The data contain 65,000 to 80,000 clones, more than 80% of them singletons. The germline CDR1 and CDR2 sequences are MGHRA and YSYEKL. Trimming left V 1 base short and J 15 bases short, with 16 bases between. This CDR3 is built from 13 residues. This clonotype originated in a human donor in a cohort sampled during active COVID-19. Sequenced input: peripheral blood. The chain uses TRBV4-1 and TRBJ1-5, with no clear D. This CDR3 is CASSQVLNSPMHF. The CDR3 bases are TGCGCCAGCAGCCAAGTTTTGAACAGCCCCATGCATTTT.